This is a list of T cell receptor beta chains from one sample in a study of shared clonotypes between healthy human individuals. Only in-frame clones appear in the TCRdb table, and some are missing; sequencing was by immunoSEQ multiplex PCR. The table has 2 million to 2.5 million clones, 95% seen once; the top ten hold around 0.13%. The material sequenced was naive CD4+ T cells sorted from blood. The receptors stem from a man aged 18 to 30 in good health. The CDR3 runs from the conserved cysteine through the conserved F or W. The D gene is left open where the match is weak. Only part of the rows carry a size: once, few, many, or a class if the clone is expanded.

TRBV10-1	.	TRBJ2-3	.	TGCGCCAGCAGTTTACAGGGCACAGATACGCAGTATTTT	CASSLQGTDTQYF
TRBV28	.	TRBJ1-5	TRBD1	TGTGCCAGCAGTTTTCTCGGGACAGGGGGTCCTCAGCCCCAGCATTTT	CASSFLGTGGPQPQHF
TRBV18	.	TRBJ2-7	.	TGTGCCAGCTCCCAAAAAATCGAGCAGTACTTC	CASSQKIEQYF
TRBV10-1	.	TRBJ2-3	.	TGCGCCAGCTCTTTAGACCTGACAGATACGCAGTATTTT	CASSLDLTDTQYF
TRBV10-1	.	TRBJ2-7	.	TGCGCCAGCAGTGAAAATTCGGCCATGCGGGGCGAGCAGTACTTC	CASSENSAMRGEQYF
TRBV7-2	.	TRBJ1-2	.	TGTGCCAGCAGCTTAGGAGGACTAGGGGGTAACTATGGCTACACCTTC	CASSLGGLGGNYGYTF
TRBV6-9	.	TRBJ2-3	.	TGTGCCAGCAGTTATTATACCCGAGGTCCCCCGAAAACAGATACGCAGTATTTT	CASSYYTRGPPKTDTQYF
TRBV27	.	TRBJ2-5	TRBD1	TGTGCCAGCAGACCCGGGACAGGGGGAGAGACCCAGTACTTC	CASRPGTGGETQYF
TRBV6-5	.	TRBJ2-7	.	TGTGCCAGCAGTACTCCAGGGGCAATATACGAGCAGTACTTC	CASSTPGAIYEQYF
TRBV1	.	TRBJ1-3	.	TGCACCAGCAGCCAAGAGGTCGGGCAGGCTGGAAACACCATATATTTT	CTSSQEVGQAGNTIYF
TRBV29-1	once	TRBJ2-3	.	TGCAGCGTTATCCCGGCGGGGTCAGATACGCAGTATTTT	CSVIPAGSDTQYF
TRBV6-1	.	TRBJ1-6	TRBD1	TGTGCCAGCAGCCCAGGACAGGGGCATTCACCCCTCCACTTT	CASSPGQGHSPLHF
TRBV10-2	.	TRBJ1-2	TRBD1	TGCGCCAGCAAGACAGGGGGAGACTATGGCTACACCTTC	CASKTGGDYGYTF
TRBV5-1	.	TRBJ2-5	.	TGCGCCAGCAGCACAGTTCGCCAAGAGACCCAGTACTTC	CASSTVRQETQYF
TRBV4-1	.	TRBJ2-7	.	TGCGCCAGCAGCCTTTCCCCGGCAGAAGGCTCCTACGAGCAGTACTTC	CASSLSPAEGSYEQYF
TRBV7-2	.	TRBJ2-7	TRBD2	TGTGCCAGCAGCTTAGCGGGGACTAGCGTCAGCTCCTACGAGCAGTACTTC	CASSLAGTSVSSYEQYF
TRBV30	.	TRBJ1-2	.	TGTGCCTGGAGCGTTGGGACGGGTAACTATGGCTACACCTTC	CAWSVGTGNYGYTF
TRBV5-1	.	TRBJ2-6	.	TGCGCCAGCAGCTCTGACTCTGGGGCCAACGTCCTGACTTTC	CASSSDSGANVLTF
TRBV19	.	TRBJ2-7	.	TGTGCCAGTAGTATAGTCCCCCGGCAGGCGCTCTACGAGCAGTACTTC	CASSIVPRQALYEQYF
TRBV5-1	.	TRBJ2-1	TRBD2	TGCGCCAGCAGCTTGGAGCTAGCGGGACTCAATGAGCAGTTCTTC	CASSLELAGLNEQFF
TRBV7-3	.	TRBJ1-3	.	TGTGCCAGCAGCCAAATGGGGGCCGGAAACACCATATATTTT	CASSQMGAGNTIYF
TRBV10-1	.	TRBJ1-1	.	TGCGCCAGCAGCCGGGACGGCGAAGCTTTCTTT	CASSRDGEAFF
TRBV4-3	once	TRBJ2-7	.	TGCGCCAGCAGCCAAGAATCTAACACCTACGAGCAGTACTTC	CASSQESNTYEQYF
TRBV5-1	.	TRBJ1-2	TRBD1	TGCGCCAGCAGCTTGGGGGACAGGGGAAGCTATGGCTACACCTTC	CASSLGDRGSYGYTF
TRBV28	.	TRBJ2-6	.	TGTGCCAGCAGTCCCTGGAGCTCTGGGGCCAACGTCCTGACTTTC	CASSPWSSGANVLTF
TRBV5-4	.	TRBJ2-2	.	TGTGCCAGCAGCTTGCACCAAAACACCGGGGAGCTGTTTTTT	CASSLHQNTGELFF
TRBV10-3	once	TRBJ2-2	TRBD2	TGTGCCATCAGTGAGTCGACTAGCGGGATGACCGGGGAGCTGTTTTTT	CAISESTSGMTGELFF